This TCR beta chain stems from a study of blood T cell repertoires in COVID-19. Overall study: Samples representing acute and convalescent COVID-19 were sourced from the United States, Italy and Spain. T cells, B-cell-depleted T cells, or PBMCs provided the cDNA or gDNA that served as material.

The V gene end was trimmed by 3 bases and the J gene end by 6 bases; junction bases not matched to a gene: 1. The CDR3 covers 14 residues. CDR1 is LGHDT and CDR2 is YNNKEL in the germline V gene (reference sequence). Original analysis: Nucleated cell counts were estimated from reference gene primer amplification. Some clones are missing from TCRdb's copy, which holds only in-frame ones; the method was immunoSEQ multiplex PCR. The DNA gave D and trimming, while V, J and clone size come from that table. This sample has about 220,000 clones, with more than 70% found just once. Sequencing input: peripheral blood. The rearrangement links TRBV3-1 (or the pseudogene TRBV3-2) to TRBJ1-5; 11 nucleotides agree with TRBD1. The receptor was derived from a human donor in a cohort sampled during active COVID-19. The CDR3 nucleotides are TGTGCCAGCAGCCAGGGACAGGGGGTTCAGCCCCAGCATTTT. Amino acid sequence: CASSQGQGVQPQHF.